Shown below are 29 T cell receptor beta chains from a single sample sequenced in a study of blood T cell repertoires in COVID-19. Sequencing was performed with immunoSEQ multiplex PCR; in TCRdb, only in-frame clones are kept and a portion is missing. The table includes 57,000 or so clones, around 85% detected once. Sequencing was done on a sample of peripheral blood. Receptor source: an older man with acute or convalescent COVID-19.

The chain carries TRBV5-6 and TRBJ2-7; a possible D gene is TRBD2 (7 bases). Germline V gene data show CDR1 as SGHDT and CDR2 as YYEEEE. The CDR3 runs 14 residues. V was pared by 4 bases and J by 2 bases, with 13 bases between. The CDR3 here is CASSQLGGPYEQYF. In DNA form, the CDR3 reads TGTGCCAGCAGCCAGCTGGGGGGGCCCTACGAGCAGTACTTC.

The chain carries TRBV20-1 and TRBJ2-5; 7 bases fit TRBD1. Germline V gene data show CDR1 as DFQATT and CDR2 as SNEGSKA (reference sequence). J was trimmed by 2 bases and V by 3 bases; bases with no gene match: 3. This CDR3 spans 13 amino acids. Here the CDR3 reads CSASVRGQETQYF. In nucleotides, the CDR3 is TGCAGTGCTAGTGTCAGGGGGCAAGAGACCCAGTACTTC.

This clone was observed a single time. The gene calls are TRBV11-2 and TRBJ2-7; 7 bases match TRBD2. V shed 4 bases, J shed 0 bases, and the junction held 12 bases outside the gene matches. This CDR3 has 17 amino acids. Per germline, CDR1 SGHAT and CDR2 FQNNGV. CDR3 sequence: CASSSLTGKRGSYEQYF. For the CDR3, the DNA is TGTGCCAGCAGCTCACTGACCGGAAAGCGGGGCTCCTACGAGCAGTACTTC.

The chain employs TRBV3-1 (or the pseudogene TRBV3-2) and TRBJ1-1, with TRBD1 matching 9 bases. The germline CDR1 and CDR2 sequences are LGHDT and YNNKEL (reference sequence). V shed 4 bases, J shed 6 bases, and the junction held 9 bases outside the gene matches. The length of the CDR3 is 15 residues. This chain's CDR3 is CASSPRTGGTAEAFF. The DNA for the CDR3 is TGTGCCAGCAGCCCCCGAACAGGGGGCACCGCTGAAGCTTTCTTT.

The chain employs TRBV19 and TRBJ2-5; the match to TRBD2 covers 13 bases. The germline V gene encodes CDR1 LNHDA and CDR2 SQIVND (reference sequence). Unmatched junction bases numbered 9, after V lost 5 bases and J lost 6 bases. CDR3 size: 16 residues. Here the CDR3 reads CASSPGLAGIGKTQYF. The CDR3 coding sequence is TGTGCCAGTAGTCCGGGACTAGCGGGGATAGGGAAGACCCAGTACTTC.

The rearrangement links TRBV29-1 to TRBJ2-5, with D maybe TRBD2 (5 bases). The CDR3 loop spans 13 amino acids. Germline values: CDR1 SQVTM, CDR2 ANQGSEA. V was shortened by 3 bases and J by 5 bases, with 13 bases between the two germline ends. CDR3 amino acids: CSVESGQRETQYF. CDR3 sequence (DNA): TGCAGCGTTGAGAGTGGTCAGCGGGAGACCCAGTACTTC.

The chain recombines TRBV5-1 with TRBJ2-5; a weak D match, TRBD1 (6 bases). This CDR3 is 16 amino acids long. V lost 0 bases, J lost 1 base, and 13 bases lay in between. The germline gives CDR1 SGHRS, CDR2 YFSETQ. The CDR3: CASSLEGGATQETQYF. The CDR3 coding sequence is TGCGCCAGCAGCTTGGAAGGGGGAGCCACCCAAGAGACCCAGTACTTC.

The chain links TRBV10-3 to TRBJ1-5; D remains unclear. CDR1 and CDR2 from the germline V gene are ENHRY and SYGVKD. The CDR3 has 14 amino acids. With 10 bases removed from V and 6 bases from J, the gap between germline ends came to 19 bases. CDR3: CATRARSEGQPQHF. The DNA of the CDR3 is TGTGCCACCCGGGCCCGTTCCGAGGGTCAGCCCCAGCATTTT.

The chain combines TRBV6-5 with TRBJ2-6, with D possibly TRBD1 on 5 matching bases. Germline V gene sequence: CDR1 MNHEY, CDR2 SVGAGI. CDR3 length: 16 amino acids. V lost 0 bases and J 0 bases, leaving 6 bases between the germline ends. In nucleotides, the CDR3 is TGTGCCAGCAGTTACTCGCAGGGCTCTGGGGCCAACGTCCTGACTTTC. Translation gives CASSYSQGSGANVLTF.

This clone was seen a single time. The chain uses TRBV3-1 (or the pseudogene TRBV3-2) and TRBJ2-7; maybe TRBD1 (6 bases). Germline lookup yields CDR1 LGHDT and CDR2 YNNKEL (reference sequence). The CDR3 runs to 15 residues. V was trimmed by 1 base and J by 3 bases, leaving 13 bases between them. The CDR3 DNA reads TGTGCCAGCAGCCAAGTACAGGGTTGGGGCTACGAGCAGTACTTC. Translating gives CASSQVQGWGYEQYF.

J is TRBJ2-4 and V is TRBV19; TRBD2 aligns across 7 bases. CDR3 length equals 15 residues. CDR1 is LNHDA, CDR2 SQIVND, per germline (reference sequence). Unmatched junction bases numbered 2, after V lost 3 bases and J lost 0 bases. As DNA, the CDR3 is TGTGCCAGTAGTATCGGGGGGATAGCCAAAAACATTCAGTACTTC. It translates to CASSIGGIAKNIQYF.

The chain uses TRBV9 and TRBJ2-7, with 8 bases that match TRBD2. V was pared by 4 bases and J by 2 bases, with 8 bases of the junction left unmatched. The germline gives CDR1 SGDLS, CDR2 YYNGEE. This CDR3 contains 15 residues. The CDR3 nucleotides read TGTGCCAGCAGCCCACGGGGGCGGGGGGCCTACGAGCAGTACTTC. Translated, it gives CASSPRGRGAYEQYF.

The chain carries TRBV12-3 or TRBV12-4 and TRBJ1-1, with a weak D call TRBD1 (5 bases). Trimming took off 3 bases at V and 4 bases at J, with 9 bases between the two ends. This CDR3 comprises 13 residues. CDR3 loop: CASSLGGFTEAFF. CDR3 DNA sequence: TGTGCCAGCAGTTTGGGGGGATTCACTGAAGCTTTCTTT.

The chain uses TRBV2 and TRBJ2-1; D call uncertain. The V gene lost 4 bases and the J gene lost 0 bases, with 7 bases spanning the gap. The germline V gene has CDR1 SNHLY and CDR2 FYNNEI. This CDR3 comprises 14 residues. This CDR3 is CASSVVSSYNEQFF. CDR3 DNA sequence: TGTGCCAGCAGTGTAGTGAGCTCCTACAATGAGCAGTTCTTC.

For the CDR3, the DNA is TGTGCCAGCAGTTACCCCCGGACTAGTGCGGCAGAGACCCAGTACTTC. This codes for CASSYPRTSAAETQYF. V usage is TRBV6-6 and J usage is TRBJ2-5; 7 positions match TRBD2. V lost 2 bases to trimming and J lost 4 bases; unmatched junction nucleotides: 10. This CDR3 contains 16 residues. Germline CDR1 MNHNY, CDR2 SVGAGI (reference sequence).

The genes are TRBV4-1 and TRBJ1-4, with TRBD1 identical over 7 bases. Germline lookup yields CDR1 MGHRA and CDR2 YSYEKL. The CDR3 length is 15 residues. The V segment lost 0 bases and the J segment 9 bases; nucleotides outside the gene matches: 7. CDR3 sequence: CASSQDSRQGKKLFF. The CDR3 DNA sequence: TGCGCCAGCAGCCAAGATAGTCGACAGGGTAAAAAACTGTTTTTT.

This clone is a singleton in its sample. CDR3 sequence: CASSLGQQETQYF. The CDR3 bases are TGTGCCAGCAGCTTAGGGCAGCAAGAGACCCAGTACTTC. J is TRBJ2-5 and V is TRBV11-2; D uncertain. The CDR3 spans 13 residues. V lost 1 base to trimming and J lost 2 bases, with 5 bases between them. In germline, CDR1 is SGHAT, CDR2 FQNNGV.

This clone was detected a few times. The rearrangement joins TRBV5-1 to TRBJ2-1; TRBD2 matches 12 bases. V gave up 4 bases and J gave up 6 bases; unmatched junction bases: 8. CDR3 length: 16 amino acids. The V gene's germline CDR1 is SGHRS and CDR2 YFSETQ. As DNA, the CDR3 is TGCGCCAGCAGCCTCGTGACTAGCGGGGGCACCAATGAGCAGTTCTTC. Its protein product is CASSLVTSGGTNEQFF.

The chain carries TRBV9 and TRBJ2-1; D might be TRBD2 (6 bases). Per germline, CDR1 SGDLS and CDR2 YYNGEE. The length of the CDR3 is 15 residues. Between the trimmed V and J ends, which lost 0 bases and 3 bases, there was a span of 10 bases. CDR3 DNA sequence: TGTGCCAGCAGCGTAGTCTCGGGAGTCTACAATGAGCAGTTCTTC. It specifies CASSVVSGVYNEQFF.

The rearrangement uses TRBV3-1 (or the pseudogene TRBV3-2) and TRBJ1-2; 11 bases align to TRBD1. V was clipped by 0 bases and J by 6 bases; unmatched bases: 9. Germline CDR1 is LGHDT and CDR2 is YNNKEL (reference sequence). The CDR3 has 17 residues. CDR3 amino acids: CASSQDSGTGGLDGYTF. Here the CDR3 DNA reads TGTGCCAGCAGCCAAGATTCAGGGACAGGGGGTTTGGATGGCTACACCTTC.

The chain links TRBV18 to TRBJ1-4; 12 bases agree with TRBD1. J was trimmed by 3 bases and V by 0 bases; bases with no gene match: 5. The CDR3 totals 18 residues. CDR1 is KGHSH and CDR2 is LQKENI in the germline V gene. Here the CDR3 reads CASSPPGQGAVANEKLFF. CDR3 nucleotides: TGTGCCAGCTCACCACCGGGACAGGGGGCAGTGGCTAATGAAAAACTGTTTTTT.

The chain links TRBV12-3 or TRBV12-4 to TRBJ2-1, with D maybe TRBD1 (5 bases). CDR3 length: 12 residues. Trimming took off 5 bases at V and 7 bases at J, with 9 bases between the two ends. CDR3 sequence: CASSRRTNEQFF. The CDR3 DNA sequence: TGTGCCAGCAGTAGACGGACAAATGAGCAGTTCTTC.

V usage is TRBV7-2 and J usage is TRBJ1-5; maybe TRBD1 (5 bases). Trimming cost V 3 bases and J 6 bases, with 12 bases left between them. Germline CDR1 is SGHTA and CDR2 is FQGNSA. CDR3 length: 14 amino acids. The CDR3 DNA sequence: TGTGCCAGCAGCTTTTTCTGGGGGGGTCAGCCCCAGCATTTT. Translated: CASSFFWGGQPQHF.

This rearrangement joins TRBV19 to TRBJ1-5, with 8 bases that match TRBD1. J gave up 9 bases and V 10 bases, and 14 bases lay outside the gene matches. Germline V lookup: CDR1 LNHDA, CDR2 SQIVND (reference sequence). This CDR3 has 14 amino acids. The CDR3 sequence is CAMRGQEVIGPQHF. The CDR3 nucleotides are TGTGCCATGAGGGGACAGGAGGTTATCGGGCCCCAGCATTTT.

The chain's CDR3 is CASTTGFPSPLHF. The DNA for the CDR3 is TGTGCCAGCACTACAGGGTTCCCTTCACCCCTCCACTTT. The rearrangement uses TRBV28 and TRBJ1-6; TRBD1 might be the D (6 bases). This CDR3 is built from 13 residues. Between the trimmed V and J ends, which lost 7 bases and 9 bases, there was a span of 13 bases. Germline assignment: CDR1 MDHEN and CDR2 SYDVKM.

The DNA for the CDR3 is TGTGCCAGCAGCCAAGGAGGGGCGCAGGGGCTCATTCAGTACTTC. This encodes CASSQGGAQGLIQYF. The gene calls are TRBV3-1 (or the pseudogene TRBV3-2) and TRBJ2-4, with a tentative D call TRBD1 (6 bases). The CDR3 covers 15 residues. Germline CDR1 reads LGHDT; CDR2 reads YNNKEL (reference sequence). With 1 base removed from V and 9 bases from J, the gap between germline ends came to 16 bases.

This chain joins TRBV2 and TRBJ1-3; D perhaps matches TRBD1 (6 bases). The length of the CDR3 is 13 residues. V lost 3 bases and J lost 6, with 9 bases in between. CDR1 is SNHLY, CDR2 FYNNEI, per germline. CDR3 sequence: CASSDDRKNTIYF. CDR3 nucleotide sequence: TGTGCCAGCAGTGACGACAGGAAAAACACCATATATTTT.

The sample holds one count of this clone. The chain couples TRBV5-1 to TRBJ2-3, with 10 bases identical to TRBD1. Unmatched junction bases numbered 7, after V lost 4 bases and J lost 5 bases. This CDR3 region has 15 residues. Germline CDR1 reads SGHRS; CDR2 reads YFSETQ. CDR3 DNA: TGCGCCAGCAGCGGGACAGGGGCGCAGGGAGATACGCAGTATTTT. Translated, it gives CASSGTGAQGDTQYF.

The rearrangement links TRBV3-1 (or the pseudogene TRBV3-2) to TRBJ2-5, with D possibly TRBD2 on 6 matching bases. The V and J ends lost 0 bases and 2 bases respectively, with 10 bases between them. Germline CDR1 LGHDT, CDR2 YNNKEL (reference sequence). The CDR3 sequence is 15 residues long. The CDR3 sequence: CASSQEGAGQETQYF. The CDR3 DNA follows: TGTGCCAGCAGCCAAGAGGGTGCGGGGCAAGAGACCCAGTACTTC.